These 18 T cell receptor beta chains share one sample of origin, sequenced in a study of T cells of healthy individuals. Using its own MiXCR run on the 5' RACE reads, TCRdb lists one record per CDR3 protein. The repertoire holds 41,000 or so distinct CDR3 sequences, with 3.5% to 5.5% as singletons. The receptor source for this set is a human donor in good health.

This clonotype was detected ten times or more. The rearrangement joins TRBV5-1 to TRBJ2-7; 8 bases line up with TRBD1. This CDR3 has 14 amino acids. Per germline, CDR1 SGHRS and CDR2 YFSETQ. V lost 4 bases and J lost 6; bases outside the gene matches: 9. CDR3 residues: CASSIGQGSTEQYF. CDR3 bases: TGCGCCAGCAGCATAGGACAGGGTTCGACCGAGCAGTACTTC.

The chain uses TRBV14 and TRBJ2-3; D unclear. CDR3 size: 13 residues. Trimming stripped 4 bases from V and 5 bases from J, with 10 bases between. CDR1 SGHDN and CDR2 FVKESK come from the germline V gene. The CDR3 sequence: CASSLHWRDTQYF. The CDR3 DNA reads as TGTGCCAGCAGCCTTCACTGGAGAGATACGCAGTATTTT.

A few counts support this clonotype. The chain is built from TRBV7-4 and TRBJ1-2; 12 bases are shared with TRBD1. The CDR3 sequence is 15 residues long. With V trimmed by 3 bases and J by 3 bases, 2 bases remained unmatched. Germline V gene sequence: CDR1 SGHVT, CDR2 SQSDAQ. The CDR3 sequence: CASSFRDRGHYGYTF. The CDR3 bases are TGTGCCAGCAGCTTTAGGGACAGGGGGCACTATGGCTACACCTTC.

For the CDR3, the DNA is TGTGCCAGCACCACATACAGGGATGGCTACACCTTC. It encodes CASTTYRDGYTF. The rearrangement links TRBV12-3 or TRBV12-4 to TRBJ1-2, with D tentatively TRBD1 (6 bases). V was trimmed by 7 bases and J by 6 bases, leaving 12 bases between them. The CDR3 consists of 12 residues.

This clonotype came up many times. The chain combines TRBV2 with TRBJ2-5; D remains unclear. This CDR3 comprises 15 residues. Per the germline V gene, CDR1 is SNHLY and CDR2 is FYNNEI. V was trimmed by 3 bases and J by 0 bases, leaving 11 bases between them. The CDR3 DNA follows: TGTGCCAGCAGTGATTCTAGGAACAACCAAGAGACCCAGTACTTC. Translating it yields CASSDSRNNQETQYF.

With regard to this clonotype: The junction differs from germline at one of its ends, possibly a read error. This rearrangement joins TRBV27 to TRBJ1-2, with D tentatively TRBD1 (6 bases). This CDR3 comprises 11 residues. Germline values: CDR1 MNHEY, CDR2 SMNVEV (reference sequence). CDR3 DNA: TGTGCCAGCAGTGCAGGGGATGGCTACAACTTC. It translates to CASSAGDGYNF.

This clonotype was seen a handful of times. This chain uses TRBV6-2 or TRBV6-3 with TRBJ1-2; the D gene is possibly TRBD1 (5 bases). Per germline, CDR1 MNHEY and CDR2 SVGEGT. This CDR3 has 15 amino acids. V shed 2 bases and J shed 1 base, with 11 bases lying between them. The CDR3 bases are TGTGCCAGCAGTTACCTACCCACAGGTAACTATGGCTACACCTTC. It translates to CASSYLPTGNYGYTF.

This chain joins TRBV12-3 or TRBV12-4 and TRBJ1-1; D remains ambiguous. V lost 1 base and J 6 bases, leaving 6 bases between the germline ends. The CDR3 is made up of 12 amino acids. The CDR3: CASSLVASEAFF. For the CDR3, the DNA is TGTGCCAGCAGTTTAGTGGCTTCTGAAGCTTTCTTT.

The table lists this clonotype with a few counts. This chain connects TRBV21-1 to TRBJ1-4; the table's D call, TRBD1, was not checked against the DNA. TRBV21-1 is given as a pseudogene. The CDR3 spans 15 residues. This CDR3 reads CASRTREFLKGELFF. CDR3 in DNA: TGTGCCAGCAGAACCAGGGAGTTCCTTAAAGGGGAACTGTTTTTT.

Concerning this clonotype: This may be a read error, as it is one base from a much larger clone. The V and J genes are TRBV14 and TRBJ2-6; TRBD1 is a possible D gene (5 bases). Germline V gene data show CDR1 as SGHDN and CDR2 as FVKESK. The CDR3 is 15 amino acids. This CDR3 is CASSLVGGGADVLTF. CDR3 DNA: TGTGCCAGCAGCCTCGTAGGTGGTGGGGCCGACGTCCTGACTTTC.

This clonotype showed up many times. The chain has TRBV20-1 and TRBJ2-1, with D maybe TRBD1 (7 bases). Germline V gives CDR1 DFQATT, CDR2 SNEGSKA (reference sequence). This CDR3 has 19 amino acids. V shed 4 bases and J shed 4 bases, with 29 bases lying between them. This chain's CDR3 is CSATFLRDLRDRLYNEQFF. The CDR3 region has the DNA TGCAGTGCTACCTTTTTAAGAGACCTGCGGGACAGACTTTACAATGAGCAGTTCTTC.

V gene TRBV27 combines with J gene TRBJ1-1; D call uncertain. The V end was cut by 0 bases, the J end by 0 bases, with 8 bases between. CDR3 length: 15 amino acids. Germline V gives CDR1 MNHEY, CDR2 SMNVEV (reference sequence). The DNA of the CDR3 is TGTGCCAGCAGTTTATCACAGAGGATGAACACTGAAGCTTTCTTT. It codes for CASSLSQRMNTEAFF.

This clonotype occurred a few times. The gene calls are TRBV29-1 and TRBJ1-1, with a possible D match to TRBD1 (5 bases). The CDR3 runs to 14 residues. V lost 7 bases and J lost 6, with 21 bases in between. In germline, CDR1 is SQVTM, CDR2 ANQGSEA. The CDR3 region is CSASDIQEGPEAFF. The CDR3 DNA sequence: TGCAGCGCAAGCGACATACAGGAGGGGCCTGAAGCTTTCTTT.

The chain employs TRBV7-8 and TRBJ2-5; D may be TRBD1 or TRBD2 (5 bases each). The CDR3 covers 15 residues. Germline V lookup: CDR1 SGHVS, CDR2 FQNEAQ. Trimming left V 4 bases short and J 4 bases short, with 16 bases between. The CDR3 here is CASSSRDGRRETQYF. In DNA form, the CDR3 reads TGTGCCAGCAGCTCCCGGGACGGTCGCCGAGAGACCCAGTACTTC. The full variable domain, completed using reference TRBV7-8 and TRBJ2-5, is GAGVSQSPRYKVAKRGQDVALRCDPISGHVSLFWYQQALGQGPEFLTYFQNEAQLDKSGLPSDRFFAERPEGSVSTLKIQRTQQEDSAVYLCASSSRDGRRETQYFGPGTRLLVL.

This clonotype appeared many times. J is TRBJ1-1 and V is TRBV20-1; TRBD1 is a possible D gene (6 bases). In germline, CDR1 is DFQATT, CDR2 SNEGSKA (reference sequence). The CDR3 consists of 13 residues. Trimming removed 5 bases at V and 5 bases at J, with 15 bases between. The CDR3 region is CSAPRGAVTEAFF. Here the CDR3 DNA reads TGCAGTGCTCCACGGGGGGCGGTTACTGAAGCTTTCTTT.

This clonotype has just a few counts. The rearrangement links TRBV29-1 to TRBJ1-1; D is undetermined. CDR1 SQVTM and CDR2 ANQGSEA come from the germline V gene. The germline V and J ends were trimmed by 6 bases and 10 bases, with 12 bases remaining between them. This CDR3 comprises 10 residues. CDR3 residues: CSVAYGPAFF. The CDR3 nucleotides are TGCAGCGTAGCGTACGGACCAGCTTTCTTT.

This clonotype occurred a few times. This sequence joins TRBV27 and TRBJ2-3, with D possibly TRBD2 on 6 matching bases. CDR3 size: 15 residues. Germline loops: CDR1 MNHEY, CDR2 SMNVEV (reference sequence). V dropped 3 bases and J dropped 4 bases, with 14 bases sitting between them. The CDR3 coding sequence is TGTGCCAGCAGTTTGGGTCGGGGGAGCGCAGATACGCAGTATTTT. This codes for CASSLGRGSADTQYF.

This clonotype was seen repeatedly, ten times or more. The chain recombines TRBV2 with TRBJ1-2, with TRBD1 matching over 9 bases. Germline assignment: CDR1 SNHLY and CDR2 FYNNEI. V lost 6 bases to trimming and J lost 8 bases; unmatched junction nucleotides: 7. This CDR3 is built from 13 residues. CDR3 region: CASSLQGAGGYTF. Here the CDR3 DNA reads TGTGCCAGCAGCTTACAGGGGGCTGGAGGCTACACCTTC.